This T cell receptor (beta chain) was captured by sequencing in a study of human T cells and chemical hapten exposure. This clonotype was counted at least ten times. J was trimmed by 3 bases and V by 10 bases; bases with no gene match: 12. This CDR3 is 15 amino acids long. Germline V lookup: CDR1 MDHEN, CDR2 SYDVKM. Regarding time point: pre-sensitization, week 0. Documented treatment: therapeutic diphenylcyclopropenone sensitization with weekly scalp DPC. Total RNA came from unfractionated whole blood. TCRdb re-called the RACE reads through MiXCR, storing one row per CDR3 protein. The sample has 200,000 to 300,000 distinct CDR3 sequences, over 8% seen once; the top ten hold roughly 2.5%.

This chain joins TRBV28 and TRBJ2-1, with 7 bases aligning to TRBD2. Sequencing was performed on whole blood, taken in connection with sensitization to the hapten diphenylcyclopropenone (DPC). This receptor was identified in a woman in her thirties or forties with alopecia areata. Some clones in this sample may be carry-over from other donors' samples. Here the CDR3 DNA reads TGTGCCACACGGCGCTTTGGCGGGAGCTACAATGAGCAGTTCTTC. Protein: CATRRFGGSYNEQFF. Drawing the rest from reference TRBV28 and TRBJ2-1, the complete variable domain is DVKVTQSSRYLVKRTGEKVFLECVQDMDHENMFWYRQDPGLGLRLIYFSYDVKMKEKGDIPEGYSVSREKKERFSLILESASTNQTSMYLCATRRFGGSYNEQFFGPGTRLTVL.